The 4 T cell receptor beta chains below were found in one sample sequenced in a study of T cells in Graves' hyperthyroidism and ophthalmopathy. RNA transcripts served as the template for amplifying TCR beta CDR3 regions. The TCR CDR3 first-round RT-PCR relied on the HTBI primer set. TCRdb passed the multiplex PCR reads through MiXCR, listing each CDR3 protein once. The data contain hundreds of thousands of distinct CDR3 sequences, around 42% of them singletons. Sequenced sample: peripheral blood or thyroid tissue (not recorded which). The receptors were gathered from a woman under 30 with Graves' hyperthyroidism.

J is TRBJ2-7 and V is TRBV2, with TRBD1 matching over 11 bases. The CDR3 sequence is 15 residues long. J gave up 5 bases and V 5 bases, and 8 bases lay outside the gene matches. Germline V gene sequence: CDR1 SNHLY, CDR2 FYNNEI. The CDR3 spells CASSITRTGGDEQYF. CDR3 nucleotide sequence: TGTGCCAGCAGTATTACCAGGACAGGGGGCGACGAGCAGTACTTC.

In this sample, this clonotype turned up many times. The rearrangement links TRBV25-1 to TRBJ1-6, with D hard to call. There are 15 residues in the CDR3. Trimming pared 3 bases from V and 9 bases from J, leaving 15 bases between. Germline CDR1 and CDR2: MGHDK and SYGVNS. The CDR3 nucleotides are TGTGCCAGCAGTGATCGGGCTCCCGGAGGTTCACCCCTCCACTTT. This translates into CASSDRAPGGSPLHF.

Of note for this clonotype: The junction does not match germline at one end; this may be a read error. J is TRBJ1-1 and V is TRBV7-9; 7 bases match TRBD1. Germline V lookup: CDR1 SEHNR, CDR2 FQNEAQ (reference sequence). This CDR3 has 15 amino acids. Here the CDR3 reads CASSPPTGSNTETFF. CDR3 coding DNA: TGTGCCAGCAGCCCTCCGACAGGGAGCAACACTGAAACTTTCTTT.

This clonotype showed up many times. This chain uses TRBV7-6 with TRBJ1-6, with D tentatively TRBD1 (6 bases). Germline CDR1 and CDR2: SGHVS and FNYEAQ. V lost 6 bases, J lost 7 bases, and 22 bases lay in between. The CDR3 spans 17 residues. CDR3 nucleotides: TGTGCCAGCAGACCTTTCGAAGGAGGGGGTCCAAATTCACCCCTCCACTTT. It translates to CASRPFEGGGPNSPLHF. Full variable domain (remainder filled in from reference TRBV7-6 and TRBJ1-6): GAGVSQSPRYKVTKRGQDVALRCDPISGHVSLYWYRQALGQGPEFLTYFNYEAQQDKSGLPNDRFSAERPEGSISTLTIQRTEQRDSAMYRCASRPFEGGGPNSPLHFGNGTRLTVT.